The 25 T cell receptor beta chains listed next were all sequenced from one sample in a study of T cell responses to AZD1222 COVID-19 vaccine. Produced via immunoSEQ multiplex PCR; TCRdb's table is partial and in-frame only. This sample has under 200,000 clones, with about 90% found just once. Sequences were derived from peripheral blood, sampled on day 0 of MenACWY control vaccination. The receptors derive from an adult in good health.

The V and J genes are TRBV5-1 and TRBJ2-1; the D gene is possibly TRBD2 (5 bases). The CDR3 runs 13 residues. Per the germline V gene, CDR1 is SGHRS and CDR2 is YFSETQ. Trimming removed 1 base from V and 8 bases from J, with 10 bases in between. The CDR3 DNA follows: TGCGCCAGCAGCTTGTCGGGATATGATGAGCAGTTCTTC. Its protein is CASSLSGYDEQFF.

The chain couples TRBV18 to TRBJ2-3, with D unresolved. CDR3 length: 14 residues. CDR1 is KGHSH, CDR2 LQKENI, per germline. V was clipped by 8 bases and J by 6 bases, with 18 bases between them. The CDR3 is CASHTSITADTQYF. CDR3 DNA sequence: TGTGCCAGCCACACAAGCATAACAGCGGATACGCAGTATTTT.

The J gene is TRBJ1-1, the V gene TRBV30; perhaps TRBD1 as D (5 bases). The CDR3 runs 14 residues. CDR1 and CDR2 (germline): GTSNPN, SVGIG (reference sequence). Trimming shortened V by 1 base and J by 3 bases, and 12 bases separated the two germline ends. The CDR3 reads CAWSGRGAYTEAFF. The CDR3 DNA follows: TGTGCCTGGAGTGGAAGGGGCGCCTACACTGAAGCTTTCTTT.

This chain links TRBV5-1 with TRBJ2-4; possible D gene TRBD1, 5 bases. The germline V gene has CDR1 SGHRS and CDR2 YFSETQ. V shed 3 bases and J shed 5 bases, with 18 bases lying between them. The CDR3 runs 16 residues. The CDR3: CASSSIGQYGENIQYF. In nucleotides, the CDR3 is TGCGCCAGCAGCTCAATCGGACAATATGGAGAAAACATTCAGTACTTC.

This sequence joins TRBV7-8 and TRBJ2-7, with TRBD2 identical over 8 bases. Losses at the gene ends were 0 bases for V and 0 bases for J; bases not matched to a gene: 4. CDR1 and CDR2 (germline): SGHVS, FQNEAQ. The CDR3 extends over 16 amino acids. The CDR3 DNA reads TGTGCCAGCAGCTTAGCAGGGCGGGGGGTCTCCTACGAGCAGTACTTC. Translating gives CASSLAGRGVSYEQYF.

The J gene is TRBJ2-3, the V gene TRBV3-1 (or the pseudogene TRBV3-2), with TRBD1 as a possible D gene (5 bases). Germline V gene data show CDR1 as LGHDT and CDR2 as YNNKEL (reference sequence). CDR3 length equals 14 residues. Deletions cut 4 bases from V and 3 bases from J, with 11 bases between. Here the CDR3 reads CASSLSGFTDTQYF. The CDR3 DNA follows: TGTGCCAGCAGCCTTTCAGGGTTTACAGATACGCAGTATTTT.

The V call is TRBV7-3, the J call TRBJ2-7, with TRBD1 matching 7 bases. Germline values: CDR1 SGHTA, CDR2 FQGTGA. V lost 1 base, J lost 5 bases, and 2 bases stayed unmatched. The CDR3 extends over 13 amino acids. The CDR3 sequence is CASSLIGTDEQYF. In DNA, the CDR3 is TGTGCCAGCAGCTTAATTGGGACAGACGAGCAGTACTTC. Full variable domain (rest looked up from reference TRBV7-3 and TRBJ2-7): GAGVSQTPSNKVTEKGKYVELRCDPISGHTALYWYRQSLGQGPEFLIYFQGTGAADDSGLPNDRFFAVRPEGSVSTLKIQRTERGDSAVYLCASSLIGTDEQYFGPGTRLTVT.

The J gene is TRBJ1-5, the V gene TRBV7-8; D gene ambiguous. V was shortened by 2 bases and J by 5 bases, with 7 bases between the two germline ends. The CDR3 runs 13 residues. The germline V gene has CDR1 SGHVS and CDR2 FQNEAQ. The CDR3 spells CASSLRGDQPQHF. The CDR3 DNA follows: TGTGCCAGCAGCTTACGCGGGGATCAGCCCCAGCATTTT. The variable domain in full, completed from reference TRBV7-8 and TRBJ1-5, reads GAGVSQSPRYKVAKRGQDVALRCDPISGHVSLFWYQQALGQGPEFLTYFQNEAQLDKSGLPSDRFFAERPEGSVSTLKIQRTQQEDSAVYLCASSLRGDQPQHFGDGTRLSIL.

The V call is TRBV7-9, the J call TRBJ1-2, with a tentative D call TRBD1 (6 bases). The V gene lost 4 bases and the J gene lost 1 base, with 7 bases spanning the gap. The germline CDR1 and CDR2 sequences are SEHNR and FQNEAQ (reference sequence). The CDR3 has 13 amino acids. The CDR3 region has the DNA TGTGCCAGCAGCTCGGACAGTAACTATGGCTACACCTTC. It specifies CASSSDSNYGYTF.

Here the CDR3 reads CASSPSRDRGPNSPLHF. The CDR3 DNA reads as TGTGCCAGCAGCCCGTCCCGGGACAGGGGCCCTAATTCACCCCTCCACTTT. The chain carries TRBV7-8 and TRBJ1-6; TRBD1 matches 10 bases. CDR1 and CDR2 from the germline V gene are SGHVS and FQNEAQ. The CDR3 is made up of 17 amino acids. V lost 5 bases, J lost 6 bases, and 10 bases stayed unmatched.

The V gene is TRBV15, the J gene TRBJ1-1, with D possibly matching TRBD1 (5 bases). Germline V gene data show CDR1 as LNHNV and CDR2 as YYDKDF (reference sequence). Trimming removed 8 bases from V and 7 bases from J, with 17 bases in between. CDR3 length equals 13 residues. DNA of the CDR3: TGTGCCACCCAGGGACCCAGGGAGGGTGAAGCTTTCTTT. Translated: CATQGPREGEAFF.

Note on this clone: Other DNA sequences in the sample encode the same CDR3. The chain couples TRBV28 to TRBJ1-2, with no clear D. The germline V and J ends were trimmed by 1 base and 2 bases, with 2 bases remaining between them. The germline V gene encodes CDR1 MDHEN and CDR2 SYDVKM. The CDR3 has 12 residues. The CDR3 nucleotides are TGTGCCAGCAGTTTATCGAACTATGGCTACACCTTC. It specifies CASSLSNYGYTF.

The J gene is TRBJ2-7, the V gene TRBV19, with 10 bases lining up with TRBD2. V trimming: 5 bases; J trimming: 11 bases; junction bases outside the gene matches: 12. The CDR3 spans 14 residues. The V gene's germline CDR1 is LNHDA and CDR2 SQIVND (reference sequence). This CDR3 reads CASSVSRDSGRKYF. CDR3 nucleotides: TGTGCCAGTAGTGTAAGTCGTGATAGCGGGAGGAAGTACTTC.

The rearrangement links TRBV9 to TRBJ1-1; D uncertain. The germline CDR1 and CDR2 sequences are SGDLS and YYNGEE. V gave up 1 base and J gave up 0 bases, with 4 bases separating them. This CDR3 has 13 amino acids. The CDR3 DNA follows: TGTGCCAGCAGCGTAAACTTGAACACTGAAGCTTTCTTT. This sequence encodes CASSVNLNTEAFF.

This chain connects TRBV10-1 to TRBJ2-3; TRBD2 agrees at 10 bases. V lost 4 bases, J lost 4 bases, and 5 bases stayed unmatched. This CDR3 is 15 amino acids long. Germline assignment: CDR1 WNHNN and CDR2 SYGVQD (reference sequence). CDR3 DNA sequence: TGCGCCAGCAGTGGGATAGCGGGAGGCGCAGATACGCAGTATTTT. This encodes CASSGIAGGADTQYF.

In regard to this clone: Other DNA variants within this sample encode the same CDR3. V and J are TRBV9 and TRBJ2-1; D remains unclear. Trimming stripped 3 bases from V and 7 bases from J, with 2 bases between. The CDR3 totals 10 residues. Looked up from germline, CDR1 is SGDLS and CDR2 is YYNGEE. CDR3 protein: CASSGNEQFF. The CDR3 DNA reads TGTGCCAGCAGCGGTAATGAGCAGTTCTTC.

This sequence joins TRBV11-3 and TRBJ2-3; D gene unclear. The V gene lost 1 base and the J gene lost 6 bases, with 11 bases spanning the gap. Germline V CDR1 and CDR2: SGHNT, YENEEA. This CDR3 has 14 amino acids. CDR3 residues: CASSLVQGVDTQYF. In nucleotides, the CDR3 is TGTGCCAGCAGCTTAGTTCAAGGTGTGGATACGCAGTATTTT.

V is TRBV9 and J is TRBJ2-7; D is undetermined. V was cut by 3 bases and J by 6 bases, with 13 bases left in between. The CDR3 covers 13 residues. From germline, CDR1 is SGDLS and CDR2 YYNGEE. Written as DNA, the CDR3 is TGTGCCAGCAGCGCCCTCAATAAAGGCGAGCAGTACTTC. It codes for CASSALNKGEQYF.

This clone appeared a single time. The genes are TRBV10-3 and TRBJ1-5; maybe TRBD1 (5 bases). The CDR3 is made up of 15 amino acids. V was pared by 4 bases and J by 2 bases, with 12 bases between. Per germline, CDR1 ENHRY and CDR2 SYGVKD. This CDR3 reads CAISVGALGNQPQHF. CDR3 coding DNA: TGTGCCATCAGTGTTGGGGCTTTGGGCAATCAGCCCCAGCATTTT.

This chain joins TRBV2 and TRBJ2-3; D may be TRBD2 (5 bases). Trimming took off 2 bases at V and 0 bases at J, with 12 bases between the two ends. The CDR3 loop spans 16 amino acids. Germline CDR1 and CDR2: SNHLY and FYNNEI. The CDR3 loop is CASSEWGSASTDTQYF. The CDR3 region has the DNA TGTGCCAGCAGTGAATGGGGTAGCGCTAGCACAGATACGCAGTATTTT.

The chain uses TRBV5-1 and TRBJ2-1; TRBD2 aligns across 7 bases. This CDR3 is 16 amino acids long. Unmatched junction bases numbered 10, after V lost 4 bases and J lost 3 bases. Germline V gene sequence: CDR1 SGHRS, CDR2 YFSETQ. The CDR3 spells CASSEGEGGLYNEQFF. The DNA for the CDR3 is TGCGCCAGCAGCGAAGGGGAGGGAGGGCTCTACAATGAGCAGTTCTTC.

This clone was detected a few times. The chain employs TRBV7-2 and TRBJ2-3; tentatively, D is TRBD1 (6 bases). Between the trimmed V and J ends, which lost 4 bases and 2 bases, there was a span of 19 bases. The CDR3 sequence is 17 residues long. Germline lookup yields CDR1 SGHTA and CDR2 FQGNSA. The chain's CDR3 is CASSSGTRPNPTDTQYF. CDR3 in DNA: TGTGCCAGCAGCTCGGGGACAAGACCGAACCCCACAGATACGCAGTATTTT. Together with reference TRBV7-2 and TRBJ2-3, the CDR3 gives the full variable domain: GAGVSQSPSNKVTEKGKDVELRCDPISGHTALYWYRQSLGQGLEFLIYFQGNSAPDKSGLPSDRFSAERTGGSVSTLTIQRTQQEDSAVYLCASSSGTRPNPTDTQYFGPGTRLTVL.

CDR3 amino acids: CASSGGINLSYGYTF. The CDR3, as DNA: TGTGCCAGCAGCGGCGGGATCAACCTAAGTTATGGCTACACCTTC. The chain employs TRBV7-8 and TRBJ1-2; no firm D call. The CDR3 extends over 15 amino acids. The germline V and J ends were trimmed by 5 bases and 5 bases, with 18 bases remaining between them. Germline V gives CDR1 SGHVS, CDR2 FQNEAQ.

The chain uses TRBV19 and TRBJ1-5; 9 bases are shared with TRBD1. With V trimmed by 5 bases and J by 2 bases, 7 bases remained unmatched. The CDR3 covers 16 residues. CDR1 and CDR2 (germline): LNHDA, SQIVND (reference sequence). The CDR3 loop is CASSAGQGYRNQPQHF. The CDR3 DNA is TGTGCCAGTAGTGCGGGACAGGGATATCGCAATCAGCCCCAGCATTTT.

This rearrangement joins TRBV12-3 or TRBV12-4 to TRBJ2-1; the D gene is possibly TRBD2 (5 bases). The V end lost 3 bases, the J end lost 8 bases, and 8 bases lay between the germline ends. The CDR3 is made up of 12 amino acids. CDR3 DNA sequence: TGTGCCAGCAGTTTTCGGGGTCATGAGCAGTTCTTC. It encodes CASSFRGHEQFF.